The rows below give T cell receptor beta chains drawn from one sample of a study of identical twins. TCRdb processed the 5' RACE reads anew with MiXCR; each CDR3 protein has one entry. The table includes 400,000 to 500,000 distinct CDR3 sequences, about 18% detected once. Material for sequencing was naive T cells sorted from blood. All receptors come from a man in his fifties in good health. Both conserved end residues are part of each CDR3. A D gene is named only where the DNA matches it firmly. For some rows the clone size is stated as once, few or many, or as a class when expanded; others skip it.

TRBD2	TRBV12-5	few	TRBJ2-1	CASGLAQGLAGGYNEQFF	TGTGCTAGTGGTTTGGCCCAAGGACTAGCGGGAGGGTACAATGAGCAGTTCTTC
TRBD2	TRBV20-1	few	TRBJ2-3	CSARKLAGDPDTQYF	TGCAGTGCTAGAAAGCTAGCGGGGGACCCAGATACGCAGTATTTT
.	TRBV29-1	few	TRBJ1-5	CSVGTGHLTQHF	TGCAGCGTCGGAACGGGACACCTCACCCAGCATTTT
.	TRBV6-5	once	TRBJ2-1	CASSDRIGEQFF	TGTGCCAGCAGTGACAGGATCGGTGAGCAGTTCTTC
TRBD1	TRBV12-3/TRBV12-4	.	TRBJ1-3	CASGLGTGGSSGNTIYF	TGTGCCAGCGGCCTGGGGACAGGGGGCAGCTCTGGAAACACCATATATTTT
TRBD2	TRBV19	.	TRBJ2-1	CASSLSASGATKGEQFF	TGTGCCAGTAGTCTTTCGGCTAGCGGGGCCACTAAGGGTGAGCAGTTCTTC
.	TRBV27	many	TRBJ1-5	CASSQNRILRVDQPQHF	TGTGCCAGCAGCCAAAACCGCATCTTGCGGGTAGACCAGCCCCAGCATTTT
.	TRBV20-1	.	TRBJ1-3	CSARPVSGHSGNTIYF	TGCAGTGCTAGACCAGTATCGGGGCATTCTGGAAACACCATATATTTT
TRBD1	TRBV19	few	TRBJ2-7	CASSLYRTGSDEQYF	TGTGCCAGTAGCCTCTATCGGACAGGGAGCGACGAGCAGTACTTC
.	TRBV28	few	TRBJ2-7	CASSRSDEQYF	TGTGCCAGCAGCCGAAGTGACGAGCAGTACTTC
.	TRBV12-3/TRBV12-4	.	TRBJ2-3	CATKEGVADTQYF	TGTGCCACAAAAGAGGGGGTTGCAGATACGCAGTATTTT
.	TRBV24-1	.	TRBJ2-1	CATTDTQAHEQFF	TGTGCCACCACGGACACCCAAGCACATGAGCAGTTCTTC
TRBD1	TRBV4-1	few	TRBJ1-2	CASSRGTAPLAYGYTF	TGCGCCAGCAGCCGTGGGACAGCGCCCTTGGCGTATGGCTACACCTTC
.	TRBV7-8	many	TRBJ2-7	CASSFSGGAYEQYF	TGTGCCAGCAGCTTTTCCGGCGGAGCCTACGAGCAGTACTTC
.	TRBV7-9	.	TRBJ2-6	CASRDNSGANVLTF	TGTGCCAGCCGCGACAACTCTGGGGCCAACGTCCTGACTTTC
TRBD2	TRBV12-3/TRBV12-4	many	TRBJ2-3	CASSPGLAVSTDTQYF	TGTGCCAGCAGTCCGGGACTAGCGGTGAGCACAGATACGCAGTATTTT
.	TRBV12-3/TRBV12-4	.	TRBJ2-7	CASSLGGTVYEQYF	TGTGCCAGCAGTTTAGGGGGTACCGTCTACGAGCAGTACTTC
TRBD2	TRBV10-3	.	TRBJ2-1	CAISESSGRINEQFF	TGTGCCATCAGTGAGTCGAGCGGGAGAATCAATGAGCAGTTCTTC
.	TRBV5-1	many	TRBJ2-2	CASSLTGPNTGELFF	TGCGCCAGCAGCTTGACAGGGCCGAACACCGGGGAGCTGTTTTTT
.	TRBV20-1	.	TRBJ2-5	CSAPGAPSPETQYF	TGCAGTGCGCCAGGGGCTCCTTCCCCAGAGACCCAGTACTTC
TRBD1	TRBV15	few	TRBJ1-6	CATSRDRGANSPLHF	TGTGCCACCAGCAGAGACAGGGGGGCCAATTCACCCCTCCACTTT
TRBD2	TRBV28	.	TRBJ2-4	CASSPLGLAGTKNIQYF	TGTGCCAGCAGTCCGCTGGGACTAGCGGGGACCAAAAACATTCAGTACTTC
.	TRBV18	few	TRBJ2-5	CASSTDTQETQYF	TGTGCCAGCTCAACGGACACCCAAGAGACCCAGTACTTC
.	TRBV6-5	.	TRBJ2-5	CASSYLSRETQYF	TGTGCCAGCAGTTACTTATCCAGGGAGACCCAGTACTTC
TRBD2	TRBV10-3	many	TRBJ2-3	CAISVTAGGPQDTQYF	TGTGCCATCAGTGTAACAGCGGGAGGGCCACAAGATACGCAGTATTTT
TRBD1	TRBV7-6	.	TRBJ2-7	CASSLALATRDRGTHEQYF	TGTGCCAGCAGCTTAGCGCTTGCCACCCGGGACAGGGGGACCCACGAGCAGTACTTC
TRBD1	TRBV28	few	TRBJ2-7	CASSLTGGQGGIQYF	TGTGCCAGCAGTCTAACCGGTGGACAGGGTGGGATCCAGTACTTC
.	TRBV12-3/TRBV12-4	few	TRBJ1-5	CASSFGRYHQPQHF	TGTGCCAGCAGTTTCGGCAGGTACCATCAGCCCCAGCATTTT
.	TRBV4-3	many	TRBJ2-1	CASSQFPGARYNEQFF	TGCGCCAGCAGCCAATTTCCGGGGGCGAGGTACAATGAGCAGTTCTTC
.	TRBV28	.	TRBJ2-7	CASSVRYSYEQYF	TGTGCCAGCAGTGTTCGGTATTCCTACGAGCAGTACTTC
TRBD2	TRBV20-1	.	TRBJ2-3	CSARDWASGAHTDTQYF	TGCAGTGCTAGAGATTGGGCTAGCGGGGCCCACACAGATACGCAGTATTTT
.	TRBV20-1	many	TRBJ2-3	CSASSLAYTDTQYF	TGCAGTGCTAGTTCCCTAGCGTACACAGATACGCAGTATTTT
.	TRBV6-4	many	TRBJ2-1	CASKDLHRDEQFF	TGTGCCAGCAAGGACCTCCACCGCGATGAGCAGTTCTTC
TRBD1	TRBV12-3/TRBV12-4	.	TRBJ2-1	CASSLGGQVNEQFF	TGTGCCAGCAGTTTAGGCGGACAGGTAAATGAGCAGTTCTTC
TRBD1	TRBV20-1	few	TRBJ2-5	CSATALGTGVQETQYF	TGCAGTGCTACCGCGCTTGGGACAGGGGTTCAAGAGACCCAGTACTTC
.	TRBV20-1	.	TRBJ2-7	CSATDRRGPGYEQYF	TGCAGTGCTACTGACCGCAGGGGACCGGGATACGAGCAGTACTTC
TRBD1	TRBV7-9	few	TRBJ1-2	CASSFRQGSYGYTF	TGTGCCAGCAGCTTTCGACAGGGAAGCTATGGCTACACCTTC
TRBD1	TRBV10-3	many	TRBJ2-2	CAISEGQGVTGELFF	TGTGCCATCAGTGAGGGTCAGGGGGTCACCGGGGAGCTGTTTTTT
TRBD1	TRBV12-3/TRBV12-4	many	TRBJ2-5	CASSSGTVVTTQYF	TGTGCCAGCAGCTCCGGGACAGTCGTGACGACCCAGTACTTC
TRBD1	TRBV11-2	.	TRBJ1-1	CASSSLRTGNTEAFF	TGTGCCAGCAGCTCCTTACGGACAGGGAACACTGAAGCTTTCTTT
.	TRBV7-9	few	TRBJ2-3	CASSSSVVASTDTQYF	TGTGCCAGCAGCTCGTCCGTCGTTGCTAGCACAGATACGCAGTATTTT
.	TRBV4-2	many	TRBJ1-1	CASSGDRTEAFF	TGTGCCAGCAGCGGCGACAGAACTGAAGCTTTCTTT
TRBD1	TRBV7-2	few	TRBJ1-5	CASSLRTGGPNQPQHF	TGTGCCAGCAGCTTAAGAACAGGGGGCCCCAATCAGCCCCAGCATTTT